The 7 T cell receptor beta chains reported below all come from one sample, sequenced in a study of post-analysis software for immune sequencing data. These TCRs' antigens remain unknown. Unique-molecular-identifier-tagged TCR beta cDNA libraries were used. TCRdb called the PCR reads again in MiXCR, with one record for every CDR3 protein. The data show some 240,000 distinct CDR3 sequences, with 35% to 40% seen just once and approximately 4.6% held by the top ten. Points from the study as a whole: TRBV5-6, TRBV5-1 and TRBV20-1 belonged to a set of a handful of TRBV segments that were more frequent in patients than controls.

Material for sequencing was blood. Source of these receptors: a girl aged 5-17 years with multiple sclerosis.

In DNA, the CDR3 is TGCGCCAGCAGCGACGGACAGAGCTACGAGCAGTACTTC. Amino acids: CASSDGQSYEQYF. The rearrangement joins TRBV4-1 to TRBJ2-7, with a possible D match to TRBD1 (6 bases). Germline V gene sequence: CDR1 MGHRA, CDR2 YSYEKL. Trimming removed 5 bases from V and 3 bases from J, with 11 bases in between. This CDR3 region has 13 residues.

The V gene is TRBV2, the J gene TRBJ1-2; 7 bases fit TRBD1. CDR3 length equals 14 residues. The V gene end was trimmed by 3 bases and the J gene end by 6 bases; junction bases not matched to a gene: 7. CDR1 is SNHLY, CDR2 FYNNEI, per germline. The CDR3 DNA is TGTGCCAGCAGTGAGGCCTCAGGGGGGCATGGCTACACCTTC. It yields the protein CASSEASGGHGYTF.

The gene calls are TRBV10-2 and TRBJ2-2; D ambiguous. The CDR3 spans 16 residues. Germline V CDR1 and CDR2: WSHSY, SAAADI. V lost 7 bases to trimming and J lost 0 bases, with 15 bases between them. The DNA for the CDR3 is TGCGCCAGCACCCAGCAAAGGGCGGCGAACACCGGGGAGCTGTTTTTT. Encoded protein: CASTQQRAANTGELFF.

The gene calls are TRBV15 and TRBJ2-3, with D possibly TRBD1 on 5 matching bases. Per the germline V gene, CDR1 is LNHNV and CDR2 is YYDKDF (reference sequence). There are 16 residues in the CDR3. The V end was cut by 1 base, the J end by 3 bases, with 14 bases between. The chain's CDR3 is CATSRGGAVQTDTQYF. Written as DNA, the CDR3 is TGTGCCACCAGCAGAGGTGGGGCAGTGCAGACAGATACGCAGTATTTT.

This chain connects TRBV19 to TRBJ2-1, with D maybe TRBD1 (6 bases). The CDR3 length is 16 residues. Germline V gives CDR1 LNHDA, CDR2 SQIVND (reference sequence). Trimming removed 2 bases at V and 0 bases at J, with 11 bases between. The CDR3 region is CASSIYRVSSYNEQFF. DNA of the CDR3: TGTGCCAGTAGTATATACAGGGTCAGCTCCTACAATGAGCAGTTCTTC.

V usage is TRBV15 and J usage is TRBJ2-3; D remains ambiguous. The length of the CDR3 is 18 residues. Trimming took 0 bases from V and 2 from J, leaving 18 bases between them. Germline lookup yields CDR1 LNHNV and CDR2 YYDKDF (reference sequence). This CDR3 is CATSREEMVGRPTDTQYF. The CDR3 DNA reads as TGTGCCACCAGCAGAGAAGAAATGGTAGGACGCCCCACAGATACGCAGTATTTT.

The chain is built from TRBV3-1 and TRBJ2-4, with TRBD1 matching over 7 bases. Germline V gene data show CDR1 as LGHDT and CDR2 as YNNKEL (reference sequence). CDR3 length equals 11 residues. With V trimmed by 3 bases and J by 11 bases, 1 base remained unmatched. CDR3 sequence: CASSHGTVQYF. The CDR3 DNA reads as TGTGCCAGCAGCCATGGGACAGTTCAGTACTTC.